The clone carrying this T cell receptor (beta chain) was recorded many times. TCRdb re-derived calls from the RT-PCR reads in MiXCR, one entry per CDR3 protein. The profile shows under 200,000 distinct CDR3 sequences, approximately 12% of them singletons. This CDR3 has 15 residues. CDR1 is GTSNPN, CDR2 SVGIG, per germline (reference sequence). The junction had 4 bases not matched to a gene; V was cut back by 5 bases and J by 2 bases. The data were obtained in a study of response to subunit inactivated influenza vaccine. These data also formed part of another study, on T cells expressing NK-cell markers. That paper notes: 5'RACE template switching built TCR beta cDNA with unique molecular identifiers. According to the study, TCR beta repertoires originated from sorted CD3+CD56+NKG2C+, CD3+CD56+NKG2C- and CD3+CD56-NKG2C+ T cells. Seven sequenced donors out of eight were HCMV-seropositive, one seronegative. Sorting in several experiments was restricted by an anti-gamma-delta TCR antibody to alpha-beta TCR T cells. One observes that, in a handful of donors, these clonotypes were also the leading ones within the CD3+CD56-NKG2C+ fraction.

The sample was CD8+ T cells sorted from PBMCs, taken roughly 12 days after vaccination. This receptor was identified in a middle-aged man who received an inactivated influenza vaccine. The V gene is TRBV30, the J gene TRBJ2-6; 9 nucleotides agree with TRBD1. CDR3 in DNA: TGTGCCTGGGGGACAGGGTATACTGGGGCCAACGTCCTGACTTTC. Translated: CAWGTGYTGANVLTF. The full variable domain, rest sourced from reference TRBV30 and TRBJ2-6, is SQTIHQWPATLVQPVGSPLSLECTVEGTSNPNLYWYRQAAGRGLQLLFYSVGIGQISSEVPQNLSASRPQDRQFILSSKKLLLSDSGFYLCAWGTGYTGANVLTFGAGSRLTVL.